The 11 T cell receptor beta chains in this list originate from one sample, sequenced in a study of OX40 agonist ivuxolimab in advanced cancers. Sequencing used immunoSEQ multiplex PCR; TCRdb keeps in-frame clones, though not all of them. Of under 95,000 clones in the sample, more than 75% were seen once. This material consisted of CD4+ or CD8+ T cells sorted from blood, taken in a trial of the OX40 agonist ivuxolimab. The source of these receptors is an adult with an advanced solid tumor such as melanoma, head and neck, liver or kidney cancer.

The chain carries TRBV27 and TRBJ1-5; D is ambiguous. CDR1 MNHEY and CDR2 SMNVEV come from the germline V gene (reference sequence). Trimming cost V 2 bases and J 6 bases, with 11 bases left between them. The CDR3 extends over 14 amino acids. CDR3 protein: CASSLGRVGQPQHF. The DNA of the CDR3 is TGTGCCAGCAGTTTAGGTAGGGTAGGTCAGCCCCAGCATTTT.

The chain combines TRBV11-3 with TRBJ2-1, with D perhaps matching TRBD1 or TRBD2 (5 bases each). The germline V and J ends were trimmed by 5 bases and 3 bases, with 11 bases remaining between them. CDR1 is SGHNT and CDR2 is YENEEA in the germline V gene. This CDR3 is 14 amino acids long. The CDR3 DNA reads TGTGCCAGCAGCGGTAGAGGGGTCTACAATGAGCAGTTCTTC. It encodes CASSGRGVYNEQFF.

This CDR3 is CASSSLGLAYNEQFF. The CDR3 DNA is TGTGCCAGCAGCTCACTCGGACTAGCGTACAATGAGCAGTTCTTC. This chain links TRBV6-6 with TRBJ2-1; 9 nucleotides line up with TRBD2. The CDR3 covers 15 residues. Germline trimming cut 6 bases from V and 4 bases from J; bases unmatched to any gene: 7. Germline-derived CDR1 and CDR2 are MNHNY and SVGAGI (reference sequence).

This chain links TRBV28 with TRBJ2-5; 8 positions agree with TRBD2. The CDR3 is 15 residues long. Looked up from germline, CDR1 is MDHEN and CDR2 is SYDVKM. V lost 1 base, J lost 5 bases, and 6 bases stayed unmatched. The CDR3 nucleotides are TGTGCCAGCAGTTTATTGGGACTAGGAATGGAGACCCAGTACTTC. As protein: CASSLLGLGMETQYF.

The chain joins TRBV10-3 to TRBJ2-1; D may be TRBD2 (7 bases). The V gene lost 0 bases and the J gene lost 5 bases, with 14 bases spanning the gap. CDR1 ENHRY and CDR2 SYGVKD come from the germline V gene. The CDR3 contains 16 residues. CDR3 amino acids: CAISESAQGLNNEQFF. CDR3 coding DNA: TGTGCCATCAGTGAGTCCGCACAGGGACTAAACAATGAGCAGTTCTTC.

This rearrangement joins TRBV7-2 to TRBJ2-1; TRBD2 matches at 14 bases. V lost 1 base to trimming and J lost 8 bases; unmatched junction nucleotides: 7. This CDR3 contains 17 residues. The germline gives CDR1 SGHTA, CDR2 FQGNSA. Written as DNA, the CDR3 is TGTGCCAGCAGCTTAGGCCCGGGACTAGCGGGGGTGTATGAGCAGTTCTTC. Translation gives CASSLGPGLAGVYEQFF.

The genes are TRBV19 and TRBJ1-5; D is ambiguous. Germline CDR1 is LNHDA and CDR2 is SQIVND (reference sequence). CDR3 length: 15 residues. Trimming pared 5 bases from V and 0 bases from J, leaving 11 bases between. CDR3 amino acids: CASSWADYSNQPQHF. The CDR3 bases are TGTGCCAGTAGTTGGGCAGACTATAGCAATCAGCCCCAGCATTTT.

The genes are TRBV18 and TRBJ1-3; no clear D. The CDR3 has 19 amino acids. The V gene lost 4 bases and the J gene lost 0 bases, with 22 bases spanning the gap. Germline CDR1 reads KGHSH; CDR2 reads LQKENI. The CDR3 spells CASSRNPSGATVSGNTIYF. As DNA, the CDR3 is TGTGCCAGCTCACGAAATCCATCAGGCGCCACTGTCTCTGGAAACACCATATATTTT.

The chain uses TRBV5-6 and TRBJ2-1; 12 positions match TRBD2. V lost 4 bases, J lost 5 bases, and 7 bases stayed unmatched. The germline V gene encodes CDR1 SGHDT and CDR2 YYEEEE. The CDR3 spans 16 residues. This CDR3 reads CASSLEGLAGNNEQFF. Written as DNA, the CDR3 is TGTGCCAGCAGCCTCGAAGGACTAGCGGGAAACAATGAGCAGTTCTTC.

The chain combines TRBV19 with TRBJ1-5; 7 nucleotides line up with TRBD1. The CDR3 extends over 14 amino acids. Per germline, CDR1 LNHDA and CDR2 SQIVND (reference sequence). The J segment lost 4 bases and the V segment lost 3 bases, leaving 3 bases of the junction unmatched. CDR3 loop: CASSIQQGNQPQHF. CDR3 nucleotides: TGTGCCAGTAGTATCCAACAGGGGAATCAGCCCCAGCATTTT.

The chain couples TRBV11-2 to TRBJ2-5; weak D call: TRBD1 (6 bases). With 5 bases removed from V and 1 base from J, the gap between germline ends came to 14 bases. The CDR3 runs 15 residues. CDR1 is SGHAT, CDR2 FQNNGV, per germline. Here the CDR3 reads CASSLAGQIQETQYF. The CDR3 bases are TGTGCCAGCAGCCTGGCAGGACAGATCCAAGAGACCCAGTACTTC.